The table lists the clone carrying this T cell receptor beta chain with a few counts. Its matching antigen is unknown. The data were taken from a study of identical twins. The V and J ends lost 3 bases and 6 bases respectively, with 6 bases between them. The germline CDR1 and CDR2 sequences are MNHEY and SVGEGT. This CDR3 region has 12 residues. Study-level results: Where beta out-of-frame sequences were concerned, excess twin sharing was weaker. Abundant beta clonotypes from cord blood had fewer insertions, unlike memory repertoires, which showed none.

Carrying unique molecular identifiers, the cDNA also gained a universal primer site through template switching. TCRdb used MiXCR to reprocess the 5' RACE reads, holding one entry per CDR3 protein. The table records about 790,000 distinct CDR3 sequences, over 15% of them present only once. The same sample was also used in a study of T cells expressing NK-cell markers. That source adds: Just one sequenced donor of eight was HCMV-seronegative, while seven were seropositive.

This receptor was identified in a woman aged 18-35 years in good health. The chain combines TRBV6-2 or TRBV6-3 with TRBJ2-1; no definite D call. The sample was PBMCs. The CDR3 DNA is TGTGCCAGCAGTTATCTCGTCAATGAGCAGTTCTTC. This gives the protein CASSYLVNEQFF.